This T cell receptor beta chain was retrieved from a study of blood T cell repertoires in COVID-19. Overall study: The United States, Italy and Spain were the sources of the acute and convalescent COVID-19 samples.

V gave up 0 bases and J gave up 0 bases, with 14 bases separating them. This CDR3 is built from 17 residues. The germline V gene has CDR1 SGHDN and CDR2 FVKESK. Using immunoSEQ multiplex PCR, the repertoire was profiled, and TCRdb retains in-frame clones only, with some absent. The table shows about 380,000 clones, with more than 75% occurring only once. The origin of this receptor is a young man who had recovered from COVID-19. The sequenced material came from PBMCs or T cells enriched from blood (not recorded which). The chain carries TRBV14 and TRBJ1-1; tentatively, D is TRBD1 (5 bases). The CDR3 loop is CASSQDGQGWVNTEAFF. The CDR3 bases are TGTGCCAGCAGCCAAGATGGGCAGGGATGGGTGAACACTGAAGCTTTCTTT.